This T cell receptor beta chain appears in the sequencing data of a study of neurological immune-mediated disorders. Study conclusions and caveats: In multiple sclerosis patients, the repertoire cluster was unrelated to clinical or MRI findings.

CD4+ or CD8+ T cells, fewer than 1.3 million per library, were used for sorted libraries. This clonotype was picked up many times. What it recognizes is unknown. Template-switch 5'RACE cDNA synthesis added a 10-nucleotide unique molecular identifier. MiXCR, run by TCRdb on the 5' RACE reads, gives a single entry per CDR3 protein. The repertoire holds 50,000 to 60,000 distinct CDR3 sequences, with over 3.5% as singletons. Germline lookup yields CDR1 SGHRS and CDR2 YFSETQ. The germline V and J ends were trimmed by 1 base and 0 bases, with 6 bases remaining between them. The CDR3 length is 14 residues. The receptor's source is a woman in her forties with multiple sclerosis. The source material was CD4+ T cells from blood. V and J are TRBV5-1 and TRBJ2-3; D unresolved. CDR3 bases: TGCGCCAGCAGCTTGTTGGTGAGCACAGATACGCAGTATTTT. Translating gives CASSLLVSTDTQYF.